The entry below gives a single T cell receptor (beta chain) sequence along with its context. The antigen is undetermined. This specimen comes from a study of cytomegalovirus exposure and HLA in healthy donors. As for the study in general: Membership in the Caucasian-associated ancestry cluster was found for about 84% of nearly 400 genotyped donors. Whole-study results and caveats: In an earlier analysis, most TCR beta V segments were productive about 87% or about 30% of the time. As a later analysis revealed, the rate of TCR association differed by HLA locus, with DRB1 most and HLA-C fewest.

A multiplex PCR was run with 60 Vbeta primers and 13 Jbeta primers. Here immunoSEQ multiplex PCR was the method, and the copy in TCRdb shows in-frame clones only, minus some. The table lists 200,000 or so clones, around 75% of them singletons. Trimming shortened V by 5 bases and J by 6 bases, and 14 bases separated the two germline ends. CDR3 length: 14 amino acids. CDR1 is LNHDA and CDR2 is SQIVND in the germline V gene (reference sequence). The clonotype comes from a woman aged 30 to 39 in good health and CMV-seropositive. The chain combines TRBV19 with TRBJ1-5; D is perhaps TRBD1 (5 bases). The sequenced material came from PBMCs. CDR3 protein: CASSPTGGAQPQHF. The CDR3 DNA is TGTGCCAGTAGTCCGACGGGAGGGGCTCAGCCCCAGCATTTT.